The clone carrying this T cell receptor beta chain was seen a single time. Its specificity is unknown. Trimming took off 2 bases at V and 5 bases at J, with 11 bases between the two ends. The CDR3 runs to 14 residues. Germline CDR1 reads SEHNR; CDR2 reads FQNEAQ (reference sequence). Every sample had roughly 93,000 of its TCR templates assayed. Assay used: immunoSEQ multiplex PCR; TCRdb lists only in-frame clones, some missing. The table includes over 100,000 clones, over 85% detected once. This entry belongs to a study of siplizumab effects on memory and regulatory T cells. Findings of the study overall: Unstimulated subsets accounted for the mapping of only a minor share of the clones that were alloreactive. A naive or memory phenotype could not be assigned to roughly 80-95% of the proliferating CD4+ or CD8+ clones. Naive T cells were seen as more diverse than memory cells and as major alloresponse contributors.

This chain links TRBV7-9 with TRBJ2-3, with no clear D. This TCR derives from a human donor in good health. Sequencing used non-Treg CD4+ T cells sorted from blood. The DNA for the CDR3 is TGTGCCAGCAGCTTATCACTCCCTTTAGATACGCAGTATTTT. Translation: CASSLSLPLDTQYF.